This T cell receptor (beta chain) was documented in a study of graft-versus-host responses after intestinal transplantation. Study summary: Transplant types were multivisceral, liver-intestinal, or isolated intestinal. Anti-thymocyte globulin was used for induction in all recipients, who then took tacrolimus and steroids for about three years. General observations from the study: Some GvH clones were seen earlier in gut or blood, suggesting intestinal origin.

As for this clone: Its matching antigen is unknown.

Clones were sequenced by immunoSEQ multiplex PCR, and TCRdb holds only the in-frame ones, with some missing. This sample has about 23,000 clones, with more than 90% found just once. Germline CDR1 is MDHEN and CDR2 is SYDVKM. V dropped 6 bases and J dropped 8; count of bases not matched to a gene: 15. This CDR3 spans 16 amino acids. The specimen was PBMCs, collected 39 days after intestinal transplant. The TCR sequence derives from a human patient who received an intestinal transplant, so some T cells may come from the graft donor. The chain combines TRBV28 with TRBJ1-5, with 8 bases matching TRBD1. For the CDR3, the DNA is TGTGCCAGCAGCTATGGATACCGGGACAGGAAAGAGCCCCAGCATTTT. It codes for CASSYGYRDRKEPQHF.